This TCR beta chain was obtained from a study of blood T cell repertoires in COVID-19. Original analysis: Amplification from reference gene primers served as the basis for estimated nucleated cell counts. Assay: immunoSEQ multiplex PCR; the TCRdb copy retains only in-frame clones and omits some. D and trimming were read from the DNA, whereas the V and J calls and clone size are those reported in that table. The sample holds hundreds of thousands of clones; about 86% are singletons and the top ten take 3% to 4.5%. Participants, about 18 to 90 years old, spanned around 25 US areas. Sequencing was performed on PBMCs or T cells enriched from blood (not recorded which). This clonotype was sampled from a woman in her 40s with acute COVID-19.

For the CDR3, the DNA is TGTGCCAGCAGTCAGGGACAGGGCGGGGAGCTGTTTTTT. Translating it yields CASSQGQGGELFF. The rearrangement uses TRBV11-2 and TRBJ2-2, with 9 bases aligning to TRBD1. Germline CDR1 SGHAT, CDR2 FQNNGV. The CDR3 has 13 residues. The J segment lost 7 bases and the V segment lost 6 bases, leaving 3 bases of the junction unmatched.